This TCR beta chain was observed in a study of CD8 T cells in ankylosing spondylitis. Study-wide points: Seemingly characteristic of ankylosing spondylitis blood was a TCR beta motif consisting of under 10 highly homologous variants.

TCRdb reanalysed the 5' RACE reads using MiXCR and keeps one entry per CDR3 protein. The table has 84,000 or so distinct CDR3 sequences, around 27% seen once. In regard to this clonotype: What it binds is not known.

The CDR3 runs to 13 residues. V lost 5 bases, J lost 5 bases, and 9 bases lay in between. Looked up from germline, CDR1 is SGHVS and CDR2 is FNYEAQ. The rearrangement uses TRBV7-6 and TRBJ2-2; D is uncertain. This clonotype was obtained from a male donor with ankylosing spondylitis or in good health (not recorded which). Sequencing was carried out using blood, either unsorted or a sorted T cell fraction (not recorded which). CDR3 sequence (DNA): TGTGCCAGCAGCCTATCCCTGACCGGGGAGCTGTTTTTT. Amino acid sequence: CASSLSLTGELFF.